This is a list of T cell receptor beta chains from one sample in a study of CD8+CD57+ T cells in acquired aplastic anemia. TCRdb called the reads again in MiXCR, with one record for every CDR3 protein. The sample has about 220,000 distinct CDR3 sequences, about a third seen once. The sample consisted of sorted CD4+, CD8+, or CD8+CD57+ T cells (not recorded which) from PBMCs. Receptor source: a human donor in good health, serving as a control. The CDR3 runs from the conserved cysteine through the conserved F or W. A D gene is named only where the DNA matches it firmly. Clone size is stated in some rows and not others, as once, few, many or a class when expanded.

J gene: TRBJ2-5; D gene: TRBD2; V gene: TRBV29-1; clone size: many; CDR3 protein: CSVGLAVQETQYF; CDR3 DNA: TGCAGCGTTGGCCTAGCGGTGCAAGAGACCCAGTACTTC
J gene: TRBJ1-5; D gene: .; V gene: TRBV9; clone size: .; CDR3 protein: CAGSPGEGGRNQPQHF; CDR3 DNA: TGTGCTGGCAGCCCTGGGGAGGGAGGTAGGAATCAGCCCCAGCATTTT
J gene: TRBJ1-6; D gene: TRBD1; V gene: TRBV7-9; clone size: many; CDR3 protein: CASSHSTGQGRSPLHF; CDR3 DNA: TGTGCCAGCAGTCATTCAACGGGACAGGGTCGATCACCCCTCCACTTT
J gene: TRBJ2-1; D gene: .; V gene: TRBV5-1; clone size: .; CDR3 protein: CASSLVSGSYNEQFF; CDR3 DNA: TGCGCCAGCAGCTTGGTTAGCGGATCCTACAATGAGCAGTTCTTC
J gene: TRBJ1-2; D gene: .; V gene: TRBV29-1; clone size: once; CDR3 protein: CSVRGAPNHGYTF; CDR3 DNA: TGCAGCGTTCGTGGGGCACCCAACCATGGCTACACCTTC
J gene: TRBJ1-2; D gene: TRBD1; V gene: TRBV20-1; clone size: .; CDR3 protein: CSGWDRGHDYGYTF; CDR3 DNA: TGCAGTGGTTGGGACAGGGGGCACGACTATGGCTACACCTTC
J gene: TRBJ1-2; D gene: .; V gene: TRBV24-1; clone size: few; CDR3 protein: CATSDSGGLSGYTF; CDR3 DNA: TGTGCCACCAGTGATTCGGGGGGCTTATCTGGCTACACCTTC
J gene: TRBJ1-5; D gene: .; V gene: TRBV19; clone size: many; CDR3 protein: CASSTGYNQPQHF; CDR3 DNA: TGTGCCAGTAGTACTGGTTACAATCAGCCCCAGCATTTT
J gene: TRBJ1-1; D gene: .; V gene: TRBV10-2; clone size: many; CDR3 protein: CASTDRGVDTEAFF; CDR3 DNA: TGCGCCAGCACTGACAGAGGTGTGGATACTGAAGCTTTCTTT
J gene: TRBJ2-7; D gene: TRBD2; V gene: TRBV11-2; clone size: many; CDR3 protein: CASSLAGLAGLYF; CDR3 DNA: TGTGCCAGCAGCTTAGCAGGACTAGCGGGACTGTACTTC
J gene: TRBJ1-2; D gene: .; V gene: TRBV7-9; clone size: many; CDR3 protein: CASSLGRDGYTF; CDR3 DNA: TGTGCCAGCAGCTTAGGCAGGGATGGCTACACCTTC
J gene: TRBJ2-1; D gene: TRBD2; V gene: TRBV7-9; clone size: many; CDR3 protein: CASSSLAGGNNEQFF; CDR3 DNA: TGTGCCAGCAGCTCACTAGCGGGGGGCAACAATGAGCAGTTCTTC
J gene: TRBJ2-1; D gene: TRBD2; V gene: TRBV20-1; clone size: many; CDR3 protein: CSARPSGSYNEQFF; CDR3 DNA: TGCAGTGCTAGACCTAGCGGCTCCTACAATGAGCAGTTCTTC
J gene: TRBJ2-1; D gene: TRBD2; V gene: TRBV29-1; clone size: once; CDR3 protein: CSVVASGDEQFF; CDR3 DNA: TGCAGCGTAGTCGCTAGCGGTGATGAGCAGTTCTTC
J gene: TRBJ1-1; D gene: TRBD1; V gene: TRBV19; clone size: .; CDR3 protein: CASSEGQANTEAFF; CDR3 DNA: TGTGCCAGTAGTGAGGGACAGGCGAACACTGAAGCTTTCTTT
J gene: TRBJ2-7; D gene: .; V gene: TRBV2; clone size: many; CDR3 protein: CASSALAPIYDEQYF; CDR3 DNA: TGTGCCAGCAGTGCGCTGGCCCCAATATATGACGAGCAGTACTTC
J gene: TRBJ1-1; D gene: TRBD1; V gene: TRBV2; clone size: many; CDR3 protein: CASSGGGQGVTEAFF; CDR3 DNA: TGTGCCAGCAGTGGGGGGGGACAGGGTGTCACTGAAGCTTTCTTT
J gene: TRBJ2-7; D gene: .; V gene: TRBV19; clone size: many; CDR3 protein: CASSTDDFSYEQYF; CDR3 DNA: TGTGCCAGTAGTACAGACGACTTTTCCTACGAGCAGTACTTC
J gene: TRBJ2-1; D gene: .; V gene: TRBV18; clone size: .; CDR3 protein: CASSPPFDNNEQFF; CDR3 DNA: TGTGCCAGCTCACCACCCTTTGACAACAATGAGCAGTTCTTC
J gene: TRBJ2-5; D gene: .; V gene: TRBV5-1; clone size: .; CDR3 protein: CASSFGTPSGETQYF; CDR3 DNA: TGCGCCAGCAGCTTTGGAACCCCCTCGGGGGAGACCCAGTACTTC
J gene: TRBJ1-2; D gene: .; V gene: TRBV7-3; clone size: .; CDR3 protein: CASGLMGRVRPHYYGYTF; CDR3 DNA: TGTGCCAGCGGCTTAATGGGCAGGGTAAGACCTCACTACTATGGCTACACCTTC
J gene: TRBJ1-2; D gene: .; V gene: TRBV20-1; clone size: many; CDR3 protein: CSAKGAGLDGYTF; CDR3 DNA: TGCAGTGCCAAAGGGGCTGGGCTGGATGGCTACACCTTC
J gene: TRBJ1-1; D gene: .; V gene: TRBV12-5; clone size: many; CDR3 protein: CASGFGTKNTEAFF; CDR3 DNA: TGTGCTAGTGGTTTCGGGACCAAGAACACTGAAGCTTTCTTT